This TCR beta chain was recovered during a study of OX40 agonist ivuxolimab in advanced cancers. V was trimmed by 6 bases and J by 1 base, leaving 14 bases between them. There are 15 residues in the CDR3. Per germline, CDR1 MNHEY and CDR2 SVGAGI. TCRdb's copy holds only in-frame clones and misses some; the assay was immunoSEQ multiplex PCR. The sample holds 65,000 to 80,000 clones; about 90% are singletons and the top ten take just over 0.3%. Sample: CD4+ or CD8+ T cells sorted from blood, taken in a trial of the OX40 agonist ivuxolimab. The chain links TRBV6-5 to TRBJ2-3, with D unclear. The origin of this receptor is an adult with an advanced solid tumor such as melanoma, head and neck, liver or kidney cancer. The CDR3 DNA reads TGTGCCAGCAGGGAGACTGGATTGGGCACAGATACGCAGTATTTT. Translating gives CASRETGLGTDTQYF.